The entry that follows covers one T cell receptor (beta chain) sequence. This specimen comes from a study of T cells after posttransplantation cyclophosphamide. Profiling relied on immunoSEQ multiplex PCR, and the TCRdb table lists in-frame clones only, not all of them. The sample lists some 43,000 clones, less than 95% occurring once. Cyclophosphamide on days +3 and +4 followed busulfan-fludarabine conditioning and a marrow graft. Trimming shortened V by 5 bases and J by 0 bases, and 8 bases separated the two germline ends. From germline, CDR1 is SNHLY and CDR2 FYNNEI. This CDR3 is built from 14 residues.

This sequence originates from a male patient in his sixties or seventies who received an allogeneic stem cell transplant from a related donor and was CMV-positive. Some T cells may trace back to the graft donor. The chain is built from TRBV2 and TRBJ2-4; D is undetermined. The sample here was PBMCs, taken around 60 days after allogeneic stem cell transplant with posttransplant cyclophosphamide. The CDR3 loop reads CASSNSLAKNIQYF. The CDR3 bases are TGTGCCAGCAGTAACTCCCTAGCCAAAAACATTCAGTACTTC. The entire variable domain, with the rest obtained from reference TRBV2 and TRBJ2-4, is as follows: EPEVTQTPSHQVTQMGQEVILRCVPISNHLYFYWYRQILGQKVEFLVSFYNNEISEKSEIFDDQFSVERPDGSNFTLKIRSTKLEDSAMYFCASSNSLAKNIQYFGAGTRLSVL.